Sequencing of this T cell receptor beta chain was carried out in a study of T-cell memory formation after mild COVID-19. Study-wide points: Prior to infection, memory already included some responding clones, suggesting cross-reactive memory joined. Clones that contracted from day 15 to 85 had balanced CD4/CD8; later expanders were CD4+ biased. Researchers report contracting CD4+ clones mostly in CM and EM, with CD8+ clones in EMRA.

The germline V gene encodes CDR1 MGHRA and CDR2 YSYEKL. The CDR3 is 17 amino acids. The trim removed 4 bases at V and 0 bases at J, leaving 6 bases unmatched. Via MiXCR, TCRdb re-called the 5' RACE reads, giving one row per CDR3 protein. The sample has fewer than 250,000 distinct CDR3 sequences, around 30% seen once. This clonotype was picked up a small number of times. Its antigen is unidentified. V gene TRBV4-1 combines with J gene TRBJ2-1; 10 bases agree with TRBD2. Sequencing was done on a sample of PBMCs or a T cell subset sorted from them (not recorded which). The sequence came from an adult woman who had mild COVID-19 (a few samples of this study predate the infection). Cell type and time point are not known. The CDR3 DNA follows: TGCGCCAGCAGCCGACAAGTAGCGGGGGGCTCCTACAATGAGCAGTTCTTC. Amino acid sequence: CASSRQVAGGSYNEQFF.